A selection of T cell receptor beta chains follows, all from one sample in a study of shared clonotypes between healthy human individuals. Method: immunoSEQ multiplex PCR; TCRdb's copy keeps in-frame clones and lacks some. The sample holds some 1,400,000 clones, roughly 96% seen once. Input material: naive CD4+ T cells sorted from blood. The receptors were gathered from a man between 25 and 39 years old in good health. CDR3s include the opening cysteine and the closing phenylalanine or tryptophan. Fields, in order: clone size, CDR3 length, J gene, D gene, V gene, CDR3 protein, CDR3 DNA. The D gene is left open where the match is weak. Only some rows state a clone size, as once, few, many or a class for expanded clones.

clone_size: .
cdr3_length: 14
j_call: TRBJ2-3
d_call: .
v_call: TRBV19
cdr3_aa: CASSIAAATDTQYF
cdr3_nt: TGTGCCAGTAGTATAGCAGCAGCTACAGATACGCAGTATTTT

clone_size: .
cdr3_length: 15
j_call: TRBJ2-1
d_call: .
v_call: TRBV7-9
cdr3_aa: CASIASGVSYNEQFF
cdr3_nt: TGTGCCAGCATCGCCTCAGGGGTTTCCTACAATGAGCAGTTCTTC

clone_size: .
cdr3_length: 17
j_call: TRBJ2-7
d_call: TRBD2
v_call: TRBV28
cdr3_aa: CASREGLAGVPPYEQYF
cdr3_nt: TGTGCCAGCAGGGAAGGACTAGCGGGAGTTCCCCCCTACGAGCAGTACTTC

clone_size: .
cdr3_length: 13
j_call: TRBJ1-5
d_call: .
v_call: TRBV15
cdr3_aa: CATGYSSNQPQHF
cdr3_nt: TGTGCCACGGGGTACTCTAGCAATCAGCCCCAGCATTTT

clone_size: .
cdr3_length: 10
j_call: TRBJ1-1
d_call: TRBD1
v_call: TRBV10-3
cdr3_aa: CATGGGEAFF
cdr3_nt: TGTGCCACAGGGGGCGGTGAAGCTTTCTTT

clone_size: .
cdr3_length: 14
j_call: TRBJ2-5
d_call: TRBD2
v_call: TRBV6-5
cdr3_aa: CASSYWGGQETQYF
cdr3_nt: TGTGCCAGCAGTTACTGGGGGGGCCAAGAGACCCAGTACTTC

clone_size: .
cdr3_length: 12
j_call: TRBJ1-2
d_call: .
v_call: TRBV29-1
cdr3_aa: CSVEDQSYGYTF
cdr3_nt: TGCAGCGTTGAAGATCAGAGCTATGGCTACACCTTC

clone_size: .
cdr3_length: 17
j_call: TRBJ2-3
d_call: .
v_call: TRBV19
cdr3_aa: CASRLRDIPGGTDTQYF
cdr3_nt: TGTGCCAGTAGACTGAGGGACATCCCTGGGGGCACAGATACGCAGTATTTT

clone_size: .
cdr3_length: 14
j_call: TRBJ2-1
d_call: TRBD2
v_call: TRBV7-2
cdr3_aa: CASSLWEGRNEQFF
cdr3_nt: TGTGCCAGCAGCCTCTGGGAGGGAAGGAATGAGCAGTTCTTC

clone_size: .
cdr3_length: 17
j_call: TRBJ2-6
d_call: .
v_call: TRBV5-1
cdr3_aa: CASADSKTSSGANVLTF
cdr3_nt: TGCGCCAGTGCGGACAGCAAGACGAGCTCTGGGGCCAACGTCCTGACTTTC

clone_size: .
cdr3_length: 15
j_call: TRBJ2-3
d_call: TRBD1
v_call: TRBV19
cdr3_aa: CASSIDRGWTDTQYF
cdr3_nt: TGTGCCAGTAGTATCGACAGGGGGTGGACAGATACGCAGTATTTT

clone_size: once
cdr3_length: 14
j_call: TRBJ2-7
d_call: .
v_call: TRBV6-5
cdr3_aa: CASSYRRTSYEQYF
cdr3_nt: TGTGCCAGCAGTTACCGTCGGACAAGCTACGAGCAGTACTTC

clone_size: .
cdr3_length: 15
j_call: TRBJ2-1
d_call: .
v_call: TRBV27
cdr3_aa: CASSPTLGRNNEQFF
cdr3_nt: TGTGCCAGCAGTCCGACCCTCGGACGTAACAATGAGCAGTTCTTC

clone_size: .
cdr3_length: 13
j_call: TRBJ2-2
d_call: .
v_call: TRBV5-4
cdr3_aa: CASSLVFPGELFF
cdr3_nt: TGTGCCAGCAGCTTGGTATTTCCCGGGGAGCTGTTTTTT

clone_size: .
cdr3_length: 14
j_call: TRBJ2-2
d_call: .
v_call: TRBV4-3
cdr3_aa: CASSQGQSTGELFF
cdr3_nt: TGCGCCAGCAGCCAAGGGCAGAGCACCGGGGAGCTGTTTTTT

clone_size: .
cdr3_length: 15
j_call: TRBJ1-5
d_call: .
v_call: TRBV18
cdr3_aa: CASSPGTVLNQPQHF
cdr3_nt: TGTGCCAGCTCACCAGGAACGGTTCTGAATCAGCCCCAGCATTTT

clone_size: .
cdr3_length: 13
j_call: TRBJ2-3
d_call: .
v_call: TRBV9
cdr3_aa: CASGSPSTDTQYF
cdr3_nt: TGTGCCAGCGGGAGCCCTAGCACAGATACGCAGTATTTT

clone_size: .
cdr3_length: 17
j_call: TRBJ2-3
d_call: TRBD2
v_call: TRBV5-8
cdr3_aa: CASSSMVIAGDTDTQYF
cdr3_nt: TGTGCCAGCAGCTCGATGGTGATAGCGGGAGATACAGATACGCAGTATTTT

clone_size: .
cdr3_length: 19
j_call: TRBJ2-2
d_call: .
v_call: TRBV7-2
cdr3_aa: CASSLGRRTSSSDTGELFF
cdr3_nt: TGTGCCAGCAGCTTAGGACGCCGTACTAGTTCGTCGGACACCGGGGAGCTGTTTTTT

clone_size: .
cdr3_length: 14
j_call: TRBJ2-7
d_call: .
v_call: TRBV10-3
cdr3_aa: CAISAQSSSYEQYF
cdr3_nt: TGTGCCATCAGTGCCCAGTCCAGCTCCTACGAGCAGTACTTC

clone_size: .
cdr3_length: 13
j_call: TRBJ2-7
d_call: .
v_call: TRBV7-9
cdr3_aa: CASSAGPTYEQYF
cdr3_nt: TGTGCCAGCAGCGCGGGCCCTACCTACGAGCAGTACTTC

clone_size: .
cdr3_length: 18
j_call: TRBJ2-2
d_call: TRBD2
v_call: TRBV4-2
cdr3_aa: CASSQDASGRGVTGELFF
cdr3_nt: TGTGCCAGCAGCCAAGACGCTAGCGGGAGAGGTGTCACCGGGGAGCTGTTTTTT

clone_size: .
cdr3_length: 12
j_call: TRBJ2-7
d_call: .
v_call: TRBV10-3
cdr3_aa: CAISSPAHEQYF
cdr3_nt: TGTGCCATCAGTTCTCCCGCCCATGAGCAGTACTTC

clone_size: .
cdr3_length: 16
j_call: TRBJ1-5
d_call: TRBD1
v_call: TRBV7-2
cdr3_aa: CASSLASGQGTGPQHF
cdr3_nt: TGTGCCAGCAGCTTAGCAAGTGGACAGGGTACTGGGCCCCAGCATTTT

clone_size: .
cdr3_length: 14
j_call: TRBJ2-2
d_call: .
v_call: TRBV5-1
cdr3_aa: CASNPDPNTGELFF
cdr3_nt: TGCGCCAGCAATCCGGACCCGAACACCGGGGAGCTGTTTTTT

clone_size: .
cdr3_length: 14
j_call: TRBJ1-1
d_call: .
v_call: TRBV5-1
cdr3_aa: CASSSAAGNTEAFF
cdr3_nt: TGCGCCAGCAGCTCGGCCGCAGGGAACACTGAAGCTTTCTTT

clone_size: .
cdr3_length: 15
j_call: TRBJ1-1
d_call: .
v_call: TRBV6-1
cdr3_aa: CASTRGFSGNTEAFF
cdr3_nt: TGTGCCAGTACCCGGGGGTTTTCGGGAAACACTGAAGCTTTCTTT

clone_size: .
cdr3_length: 14
j_call: TRBJ2-2
d_call: .
v_call: TRBV18
cdr3_aa: CASSPLPTTGELFF
cdr3_nt: TGTGCCAGCTCACCACTCCCCACCACCGGGGAGCTGTTTTTT

clone_size: .
cdr3_length: 14
j_call: TRBJ2-7
d_call: .
v_call: TRBV28
cdr3_aa: CASNGTPGLLEQYF
cdr3_nt: TGTGCCAGCAACGGGACTCCCGGCCTACTCGAGCAGTACTTC

clone_size: .
cdr3_length: 17
j_call: TRBJ2-1
d_call: TRBD2
v_call: TRBV5-1
cdr3_aa: CASSLGRGEGPYNEQFF
cdr3_nt: TGCGCCAGCAGCTTGGGTCGTGGGGAGGGCCCCTACAATGAGCAGTTCTTC

clone_size: .
cdr3_length: 13
j_call: TRBJ2-1
d_call: .
v_call: TRBV19
cdr3_aa: CASSIPSYNEQFF
cdr3_nt: TGTGCCAGTTCCATCCCTTCCTACAATGAGCAGTTCTTC

clone_size: .
cdr3_length: 13
j_call: TRBJ1-5
d_call: .
v_call: TRBV29-1
cdr3_aa: CSARVTKDQPQHF
cdr3_nt: TGCAGCGCCAGGGTTACAAAGGATCAGCCCCAGCATTTT

clone_size: .
cdr3_length: 14
j_call: TRBJ2-2
d_call: .
v_call: TRBV15
cdr3_aa: CATSTQRTGGELFF
cdr3_nt: TGTGCCACCAGCACGCAAAGGACCGGCGGGGAGCTGTTTTTT

clone_size: .
cdr3_length: 14
j_call: TRBJ2-3
d_call: .
v_call: TRBV6-1
cdr3_aa: CASSARNPIDTQYF
cdr3_nt: TGTGCCAGCAGTGCTCGGAACCCCATAGATACGCAGTATTTT

clone_size: .
cdr3_length: 16
j_call: TRBJ2-5
d_call: TRBD2
v_call: TRBV11-3
cdr3_aa: CASSPRGLAGVETQYF
cdr3_nt: TGTGCCAGCAGCCCCCGGGGACTAGCGGGAGTAGAGACCCAGTACTTC

clone_size: .
cdr3_length: 12
j_call: TRBJ2-3
d_call: .
v_call: TRBV13
cdr3_aa: CASSLLAGTQYF
cdr3_nt: TGTGCCAGCAGCTTACTGGCAGGTACGCAGTATTTT

clone_size: .
cdr3_length: 18
j_call: TRBJ2-5
d_call: TRBD1
v_call: TRBV7-2
cdr3_aa: CASSLVRGGQGTQETQYF
cdr3_nt: TGTGCCAGCAGCTTAGTTCGCGGCGGACAGGGGACCCAGGAGACCCAGTACTTC

clone_size: .
cdr3_length: 13
j_call: TRBJ2-3
d_call: .
v_call: TRBV27
cdr3_aa: CASKRPHTDTQYF
cdr3_nt: TGTGCCAGCAAGAGGCCCCACACAGATACGCAGTATTTT

clone_size: .
cdr3_length: 16
j_call: TRBJ2-1
d_call: .
v_call: TRBV9
cdr3_aa: CASSVGVGQSYNEQFF
cdr3_nt: TGTGCCAGCAGCGTAGGAGTCGGGCAGTCCTACAATGAGCAGTTCTTC

clone_size: once
cdr3_length: 14
j_call: TRBJ1-2
d_call: .
v_call: TRBV7-8
cdr3_aa: CASSLRGAVYGYTF
cdr3_nt: TGTGCCAGCAGCTTACGCGGGGCAGTCTATGGCTACACCTTC

clone_size: .
cdr3_length: 15
j_call: TRBJ2-7
d_call: .
v_call: TRBV5-5
cdr3_aa: CASSSRQSVRYEQYF
cdr3_nt: TGTGCCAGCAGCTCAAGACAGTCCGTGAGGTACGAGCAGTACTTC

clone_size: .
cdr3_length: 16
j_call: TRBJ2-7
d_call: TRBD1
v_call: TRBV7-8
cdr3_aa: CASSLRLQGGTYEQYF
cdr3_nt: TGTGCCAGCAGCTTAAGACTACAGGGGGGCACCTACGAGCAGTACTTC

clone_size: .
cdr3_length: 13
j_call: TRBJ1-2
d_call: TRBD1
v_call: TRBV10-3
cdr3_aa: CAINQGQGSGYTF
cdr3_nt: TGTGCCATCAACCAAGGACAGGGGTCTGGCTACACCTTC

clone_size: once
cdr3_length: 15
j_call: TRBJ1-2
d_call: TRBD1
v_call: TRBV7-9
cdr3_aa: CASSWAGDRIYGYTF
cdr3_nt: TGTGCCAGCAGCTGGGCGGGGGACAGGATCTATGGCTACACCTTC

clone_size: .
cdr3_length: 12
j_call: TRBJ1-1
d_call: .
v_call: TRBV29-1
cdr3_aa: CSASPENTEAFF
cdr3_nt: TGCAGCGCTTCGCCGGAGAACACTGAAGCTTTCTTT

clone_size: .
cdr3_length: 20
j_call: TRBJ2-5
d_call: TRBD2
v_call: TRBV5-1
cdr3_aa: CASSYSRTSGTLGHQETQYF
cdr3_nt: TGCGCCAGCAGCTATAGCCGGACTAGCGGGACGCTCGGCCACCAAGAGACCCAGTACTTC

clone_size: .
cdr3_length: 14
j_call: TRBJ2-3
d_call: .
v_call: TRBV5-4
cdr3_aa: CASSRIPTQDTQYF
cdr3_nt: TGTGCCAGCTCTAGAATACCTACACAAGATACGCAGTATTTT

clone_size: .
cdr3_length: 14
j_call: TRBJ2-3
d_call: .
v_call: TRBV7-3
cdr3_aa: CASSPTPPTDTQYF
cdr3_nt: TGTGCCAGCAGCCCCACCCCACCCACAGATACGCAGTATTTT

clone_size: .
cdr3_length: 17
j_call: TRBJ2-2
d_call: TRBD2
v_call: TRBV27
cdr3_aa: CASRVYGTSGRAGELFF
cdr3_nt: TGTGCCAGCAGGGTGTACGGGACTAGCGGGAGAGCGGGGGAGCTGTTTTTT

clone_size: .
cdr3_length: 15
j_call: TRBJ2-1
d_call: TRBD2
v_call: TRBV5-1
cdr3_aa: CASSLGGLVESEQFF
cdr3_nt: TGCGCCAGCAGCCTAGGGGGACTAGTCGAAAGTGAGCAGTTCTTC

clone_size: .
cdr3_length: 13
j_call: TRBJ1-1
d_call: .
v_call: TRBV7-9
cdr3_aa: CASSLGPAQEAFF
cdr3_nt: TGTGCCAGCAGCTTAGGTCCGGCCCAAGAGGCTTTCTTT

clone_size: .
cdr3_length: 15
j_call: TRBJ2-2
d_call: .
v_call: TRBV7-8
cdr3_aa: CASSLGQLNTGELFF
cdr3_nt: TGTGCCAGCAGCTTAGGCCAGTTGAACACCGGGGAGCTGTTTTTT

clone_size: .
cdr3_length: 14
j_call: TRBJ2-5
d_call: .
v_call: TRBV5-4
cdr3_aa: CASSLGVTGETQYF
cdr3_nt: TGTGCCAGCAGCTTGGGGGTAACTGGGGAGACCCAGTACTTC

clone_size: .
cdr3_length: 12
j_call: TRBJ2-3
d_call: .
v_call: TRBV18
cdr3_aa: CASSPGTDTQYF
cdr3_nt: TGTGCCAGCTCACCCGGCACAGATACGCAGTATTTT

clone_size: .
cdr3_length: 13
j_call: TRBJ1-5
d_call: .
v_call: TRBV16
cdr3_aa: CASSQYGDQPQHF
cdr3_nt: TGTGCCAGCAGCCAATATGGGGATCAGCCCCAGCATTTT

clone_size: .
cdr3_length: 14
j_call: TRBJ2-5
d_call: .
v_call: TRBV7-9
cdr3_aa: CASSHRELQETQYF
cdr3_nt: TGTGCCAGCAGTCACCGGGAGCTCCAAGAGACCCAGTACTTC

clone_size: .
cdr3_length: 14
j_call: TRBJ2-3
d_call: .
v_call: TRBV30
cdr3_aa: CACSRAALTDTQYF
cdr3_nt: TGTGCCTGTTCCCGGGCAGCGCTCACAGATACGCAGTATTTT